This TCR beta chain emerged from a study of PD-1 blockade in classical Hodgkin lymphoma. The study's findings and limits: Complete responders had baseline diversity similar to newly diagnosed patients.

Brentuximab vedotin exposure varied, and every patient relapsed after autologous stem cell transplantation. Method: immunoSEQ multiplex PCR; TCRdb's copy keeps in-frame clones and lacks some. The sample holds tens of thousands of clones, approximately 70% seen once. Germline CDR1 reads MDHEN; CDR2 reads SYDVKM. Trimming cost V 10 bases and J 4 bases, with 19 bases left between them. This CDR3 has 14 amino acids. With regard to this clone: Its matching antigen is unknown.

This receptor was obtained from a human donor with classical Hodgkin lymphoma. The V gene is TRBV28, the J gene TRBJ1-1; a weak D match, TRBD1 (5 bases). The source was peripheral blood mononuclear cells (PBMCs), collected at baseline. The CDR3 DNA follows: TGTGCCACCGGGGCCTCTTACGTGTTCACTGAAGCTTTCTTT. It is translated as CATGASYVFTEAFF.